This T cell receptor (beta chain) originates from a study of T cell responses to AZD1222 COVID-19 vaccine. Looked up from germline, CDR1 is SGHTA and CDR2 is FQGNSA. Trimming took 4 bases from V and 0 from J; bases not matched to a gene: 6. There are 15 residues in the CDR3. The protocol was immunoSEQ multiplex PCR, while the TCRdb copy is restricted to in-frame clones and leaves out a portion. The data contain roughly 130,000 clones, about nine tenths of them singletons. This clone has only a few counts. V and J are TRBV7-2 and TRBJ2-7; 7 bases agree with TRBD1. The origin of this receptor is an adult in good health. Sequenced here: peripheral blood, sampled on day 0 of AZD1222 vaccination. For the CDR3, the DNA is TGTGCCAGCAGCTCTGACAGGGCGAGCTCCTACGAGCAGTACTTC. Amino acid sequence: CASSSDRASSYEQYF.